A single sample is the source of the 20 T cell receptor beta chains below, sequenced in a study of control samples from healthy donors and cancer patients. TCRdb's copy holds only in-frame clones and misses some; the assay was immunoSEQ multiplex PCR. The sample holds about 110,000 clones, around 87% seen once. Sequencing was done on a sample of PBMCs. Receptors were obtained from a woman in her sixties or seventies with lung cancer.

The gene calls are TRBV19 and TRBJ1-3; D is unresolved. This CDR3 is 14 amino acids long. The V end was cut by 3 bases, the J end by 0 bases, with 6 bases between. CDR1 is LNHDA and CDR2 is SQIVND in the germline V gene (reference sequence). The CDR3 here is CASSIWDSGNTIYF. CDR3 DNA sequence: TGTGCCAGTAGTATCTGGGACTCTGGAAACACCATATATTTT.

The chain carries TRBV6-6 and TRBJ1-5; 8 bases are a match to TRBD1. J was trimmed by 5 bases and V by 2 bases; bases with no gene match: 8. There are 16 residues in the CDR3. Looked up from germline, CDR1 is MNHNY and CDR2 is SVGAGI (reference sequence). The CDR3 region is CASSYGPAGGDQPQHF. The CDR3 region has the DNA TGTGCCAGCAGTTACGGTCCTGCAGGGGGCGATCAGCCCCAGCATTTT.

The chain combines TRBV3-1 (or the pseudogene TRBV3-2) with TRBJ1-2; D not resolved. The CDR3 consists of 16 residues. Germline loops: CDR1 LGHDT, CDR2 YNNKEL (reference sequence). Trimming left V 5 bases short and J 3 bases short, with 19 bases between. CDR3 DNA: TGTGCCAGCAGCTCCTGGACGGCTACCGGCGACTATGGCTACACCTTC. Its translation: CASSSWTATGDYGYTF.

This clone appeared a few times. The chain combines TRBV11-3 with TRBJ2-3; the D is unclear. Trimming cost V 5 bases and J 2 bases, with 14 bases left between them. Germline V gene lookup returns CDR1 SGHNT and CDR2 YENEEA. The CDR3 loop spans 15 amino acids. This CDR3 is CASSPLVGDTDTQYF. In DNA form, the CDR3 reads TGTGCCAGCAGCCCTTTAGTGGGTGACACAGATACGCAGTATTTT. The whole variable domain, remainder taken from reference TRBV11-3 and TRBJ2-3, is EAGVVQSPRYKIIEKKQPVAFWCNPISGHNTLYWYLQNLGQGPELLIRYENEEAVDDSQLPKDRFSAERLKGVDSTLKIQPAELGDSAVYLCASSPLVGDTDTQYFGPGTRLTVL.

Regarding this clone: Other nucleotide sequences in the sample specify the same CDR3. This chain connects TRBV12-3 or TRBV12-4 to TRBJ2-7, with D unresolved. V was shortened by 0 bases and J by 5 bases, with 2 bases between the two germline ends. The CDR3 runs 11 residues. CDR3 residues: CASSLAHEQYF. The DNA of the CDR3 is TGTGCCAGCAGTTTAGCGCACGAGCAGTACTTC.

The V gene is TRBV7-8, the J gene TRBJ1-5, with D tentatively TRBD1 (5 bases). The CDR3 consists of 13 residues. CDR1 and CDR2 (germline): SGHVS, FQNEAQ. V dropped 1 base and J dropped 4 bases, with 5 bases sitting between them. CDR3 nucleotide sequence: TGTGCCAGCAGCTTAGACAGGAATCAGCCCCAGCATTTT. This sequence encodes CASSLDRNQPQHF.

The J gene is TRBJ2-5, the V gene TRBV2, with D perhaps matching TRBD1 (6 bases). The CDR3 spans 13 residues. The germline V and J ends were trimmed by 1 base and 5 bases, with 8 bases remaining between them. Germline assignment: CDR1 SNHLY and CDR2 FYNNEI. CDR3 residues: CASSEGTGETQYF. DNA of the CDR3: TGTGCCAGCAGTGAAGGTACAGGGGAGACCCAGTACTTC. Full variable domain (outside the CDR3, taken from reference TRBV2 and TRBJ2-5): EPEVTQTPSHQVTQMGQEVILRCVPISNHLYFYWYRQILGQKVEFLVSFYNNEISEKSEIFDDQFSVERPDGSNFTLKIRSTKLEDSAMYFCASSEGTGETQYFGPGTRLLVL.

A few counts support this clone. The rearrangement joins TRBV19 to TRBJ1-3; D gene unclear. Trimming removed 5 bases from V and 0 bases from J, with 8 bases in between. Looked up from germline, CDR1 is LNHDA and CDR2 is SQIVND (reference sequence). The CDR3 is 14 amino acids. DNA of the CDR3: TGTGCCAGTAGTTTACGTCTCTCTGGAAACACCATATATTTT. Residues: CASSLRLSGNTIYF.

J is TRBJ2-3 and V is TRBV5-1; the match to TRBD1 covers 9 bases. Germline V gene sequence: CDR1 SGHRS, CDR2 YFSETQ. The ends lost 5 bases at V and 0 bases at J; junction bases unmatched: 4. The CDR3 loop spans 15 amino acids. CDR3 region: CASSWTGASTDTQYF. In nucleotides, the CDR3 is TGCGCCAGCAGTTGGACAGGGGCTAGCACAGATACGCAGTATTTT.

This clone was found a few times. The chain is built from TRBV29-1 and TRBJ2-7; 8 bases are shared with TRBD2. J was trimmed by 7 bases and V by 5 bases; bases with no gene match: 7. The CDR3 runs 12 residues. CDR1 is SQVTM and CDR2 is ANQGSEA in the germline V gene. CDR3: CSVRREGGEQYF. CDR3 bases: TGCAGCGTTCGACGGGAGGGCGGGGAGCAGTACTTC.

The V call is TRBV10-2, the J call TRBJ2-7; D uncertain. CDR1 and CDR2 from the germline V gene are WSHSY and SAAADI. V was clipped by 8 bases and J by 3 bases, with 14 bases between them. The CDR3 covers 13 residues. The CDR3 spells CASGDGPYYEQYF. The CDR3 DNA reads TGCGCCAGCGGAGACGGACCCTACTACGAGCAGTACTTC.

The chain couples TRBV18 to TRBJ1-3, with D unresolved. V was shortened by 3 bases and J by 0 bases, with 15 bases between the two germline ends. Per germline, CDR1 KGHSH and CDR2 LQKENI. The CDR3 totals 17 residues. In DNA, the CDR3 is TGTGCCAGCTCACCTTACCCTACAGAGACCTCTGGAAACACCATATATTTT. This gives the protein CASSPYPTETSGNTIYF.

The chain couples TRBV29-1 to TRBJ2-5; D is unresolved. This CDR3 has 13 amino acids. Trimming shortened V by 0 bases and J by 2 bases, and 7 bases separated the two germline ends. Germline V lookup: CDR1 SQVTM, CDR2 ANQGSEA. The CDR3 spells CSVEDVPQETQYF. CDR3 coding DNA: TGCAGCGTTGAAGATGTCCCTCAAGAGACCCAGTACTTC.

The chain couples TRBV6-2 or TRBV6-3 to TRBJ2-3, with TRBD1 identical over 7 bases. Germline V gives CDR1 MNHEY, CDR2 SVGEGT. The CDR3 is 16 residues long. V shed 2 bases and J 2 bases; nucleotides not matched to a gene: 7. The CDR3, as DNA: TGTGCCAGCAGTTACCCCCTACAGGGGCTCACAGATACGCAGTATTTT. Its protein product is CASSYPLQGLTDTQYF.

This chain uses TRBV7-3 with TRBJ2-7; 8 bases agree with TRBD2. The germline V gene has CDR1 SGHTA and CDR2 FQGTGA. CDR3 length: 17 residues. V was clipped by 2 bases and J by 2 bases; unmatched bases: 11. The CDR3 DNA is TGTGCCAGCAGCTTATCAGGCGGGGGGCGCGAACCCTACGAGCAGTACTTC. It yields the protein CASSLSGGGREPYEQYF.

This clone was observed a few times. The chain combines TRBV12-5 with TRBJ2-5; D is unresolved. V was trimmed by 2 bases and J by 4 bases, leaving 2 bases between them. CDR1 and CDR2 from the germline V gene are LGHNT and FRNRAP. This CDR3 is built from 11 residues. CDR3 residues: CASGLSETQYF. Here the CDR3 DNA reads TGTGCTAGTGGTTTGTCAGAGACCCAGTACTTC.

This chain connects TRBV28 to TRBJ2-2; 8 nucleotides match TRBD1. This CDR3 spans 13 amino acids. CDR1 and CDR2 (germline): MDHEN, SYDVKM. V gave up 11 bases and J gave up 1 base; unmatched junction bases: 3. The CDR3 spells CAGGQGNTGELFF. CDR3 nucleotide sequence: TGTGCCGGAGGACAGGGGAACACCGGGGAGCTGTTTTTT. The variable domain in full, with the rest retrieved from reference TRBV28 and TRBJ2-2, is DVKVTQSSRYLVKRTGEKVFLECVQDMDHENMFWYRQDPGLGLRLIYFSYDVKMKEKGDIPEGYSVSREKKERFSLILESASTNQTSMYLCAGGQGNTGELFFGEGSRLTVL.

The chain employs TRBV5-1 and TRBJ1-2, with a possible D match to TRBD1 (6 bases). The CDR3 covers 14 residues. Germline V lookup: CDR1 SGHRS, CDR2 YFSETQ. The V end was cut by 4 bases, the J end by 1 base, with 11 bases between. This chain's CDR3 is CASSERTVNYGYTF. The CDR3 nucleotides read TGCGCCAGCAGCGAGCGGACAGTTAACTATGGCTACACCTTC.

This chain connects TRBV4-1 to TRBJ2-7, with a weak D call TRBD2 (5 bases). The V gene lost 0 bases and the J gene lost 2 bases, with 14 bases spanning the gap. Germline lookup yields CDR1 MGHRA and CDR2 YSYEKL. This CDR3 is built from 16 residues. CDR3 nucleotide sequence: TGCGCCAGCAGCCAAGATCCTACTACCGGGACCTACGAGCAGTACTTC. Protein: CASSQDPTTGTYEQYF.

CDR3 loop: CASSMGPGNEKLFF. CDR3 DNA: TGTGCCAGTAGTATGGGCCCGGGTAATGAAAAACTGTTTTTT. V gene TRBV19 combines with J gene TRBJ1-4; D gene uncertain. CDR3 length: 14 amino acids. The germline gives CDR1 LNHDA, CDR2 SQIVND (reference sequence). Trimming removed 3 bases at V and 4 bases at J, with 9 bases between.